This TCR beta chain emerged from a study of blood T cell repertoires in COVID-19. In the original analysis: Estimated nucleated cell counts came from reference gene primer amplification. The protocol was immunoSEQ multiplex PCR, while the TCRdb copy is restricted to in-frame clones and leaves out a portion. That table is the source of V, J and clone size, and D and trimming were worked out from the DNA. The sample shows 180,000 or so clones, roughly 80% of them seen only once. CDR1 is SGHAT and CDR2 is FQNNGV in the germline V gene. CDR3 size: 16 residues. With V trimmed by 1 base and J by 7 bases, 7 bases remained unmatched.

The sequencing input was peripheral blood. This sequence was found in a human donor with acute or convalescent COVID-19. The donor label of this sample is uncertain. The chain has TRBV11-2 and TRBJ1-6; 7 bases fit TRBD1. The CDR3: CASSLAVAGGNSPLHF. The CDR3 coding sequence is TGTGCCAGCAGCTTAGCGGTGGCAGGGGGAAATTCACCCCTCCACTTT.